This is a list of T cell receptor beta chains from one sample in a study of T cell responses to AZD1222 COVID-19 vaccine. The method was immunoSEQ multiplex PCR; TCRdb's version includes in-frame clones alone and lacks a portion of them. The sample lists around 120,000 clones, 92% seen once, with 0.85% to 1.3% in the top ten. Here the sequenced sample was peripheral blood, taken on day 0 of AZD1222 vaccination. The source is an adult in good health. The CDR3 runs from the conserved cysteine through the conserved F or W. Fields, in order: CDR3 protein, CDR3 DNA, V gene, clone size, D gene, J gene. D genes are given only for firm matches. The size entry is marked missing in some rows and otherwise reads once, few, many or a size class.

cdr3_aa: CASSLDSQPQHF
cdr3_nt: TGTGCCAGCAGTCTAGACAGTCAGCCCCAGCATTTT
v_call: TRBV12-3/TRBV12-4
clone_size: few
d_call: NA
j_call: TRBJ1-5

cdr3_aa: CASVGASYGYTF
cdr3_nt: TGTGCCAGCGTGGGGGCCTCCTATGGCTACACCTTC
v_call: TRBV6-5
clone_size: NA
d_call: NA
j_call: TRBJ1-2

cdr3_aa: CASSPELAGGADTQYF
cdr3_nt: TGTGCCAGCAGCCCCGAACTAGCGGGAGGTGCAGATACGCAGTATTTT
v_call: TRBV5-4
clone_size: NA
d_call: TRBD2
j_call: TRBJ2-3

cdr3_aa: CASSPRDGDQPQHF
cdr3_nt: TGTGCCAGCTCACCCCGGGACGGGGATCAGCCCCAGCATTTT
v_call: TRBV18
clone_size: NA
d_call: NA
j_call: TRBJ1-5

cdr3_aa: CASSFAASGNTIYF
cdr3_nt: TGTGCCAGCAGTTTTGCGGCATCTGGAAACACCATATATTTT
v_call: TRBV27
clone_size: NA
d_call: NA
j_call: TRBJ1-3

cdr3_aa: CAASGREGGTQYF
cdr3_nt: TGTGCAGCTAGCGGGAGGGAAGGTGGGACCCAGTACTTC
v_call: TRBV19
clone_size: NA
d_call: TRBD2
j_call: TRBJ2-5

cdr3_aa: CASNLGTGFHEQYF
cdr3_nt: TGCGCCAGCAACCTCGGGACAGGTTTCCACGAGCAGTACTTC
v_call: TRBV5-1
clone_size: NA
d_call: TRBD1
j_call: TRBJ2-7

cdr3_aa: CASSTRDRGHGYTF
cdr3_nt: TGTGCCAGCAGTACCCGGGACAGGGGGCATGGCTACACCTTC
v_call: TRBV27
clone_size: NA
d_call: TRBD1
j_call: TRBJ1-2

cdr3_aa: CASSLIGGQGYTGELFF
cdr3_nt: TGTGCCAGCAGCTTGATTGGGGGACAGGGGTACACCGGGGAGCTGTTTTTT
v_call: TRBV7-8
clone_size: NA
d_call: TRBD1
j_call: TRBJ2-2

cdr3_aa: CASSNPGTGGYEQYF
cdr3_nt: TGTGCCAGCAGCAACCCCGGGACAGGGGGCTACGAGCAGTACTTC
v_call: TRBV6-5
clone_size: NA
d_call: TRBD1
j_call: TRBJ2-7

cdr3_aa: CASSPGTATYGYTF
cdr3_nt: TGTGCCAGCTCGCCCGGGACGGCGACCTATGGCTACACCTTC
v_call: TRBV18
clone_size: NA
d_call: NA
j_call: TRBJ1-2

cdr3_aa: CASSLVPINTGINYGYTF
cdr3_nt: TGTGCCAGCAGCTTAGTACCAATAAATACAGGTATCAACTATGGCTACACCTTC
v_call: TRBV7-3
clone_size: NA
d_call: NA
j_call: TRBJ1-2

cdr3_aa: CASSLRQGYSNEQFF
cdr3_nt: TGTGCCAGCAGCTTGAGGCAGGGATACTCCAATGAGCAGTTCTTC
v_call: TRBV5-8
clone_size: NA
d_call: NA
j_call: TRBJ2-1

cdr3_aa: CASSIDRTDTQYF
cdr3_nt: TGTGCCAGTAGTATAGACAGAACAGATACGCAGTATTTT
v_call: TRBV19
clone_size: NA
d_call: NA
j_call: TRBJ2-3

cdr3_aa: CASSAPGDLNTEAFF
cdr3_nt: TGTGCCAGCAGTGCGCCGGGGGACTTGAACACTGAAGCTTTCTTT
v_call: TRBV28
clone_size: NA
d_call: NA
j_call: TRBJ1-1

cdr3_aa: CATSDFDRRGKDF
cdr3_nt: TGTGCCACCAGTGATTTTGATCGGAGGGGTAAGGACTTC
v_call: TRBV24-1
clone_size: NA
d_call: NA
j_call: TRBJ2-4

cdr3_aa: CASSLAQGIGTYEQYF
cdr3_nt: TGTGCCAGCAGCCTCGCCCAGGGGATAGGGACCTACGAGCAGTACTTC
v_call: TRBV28
clone_size: NA
d_call: NA
j_call: TRBJ2-7

cdr3_aa: CASSLSDYEAFF
cdr3_nt: TGTGCCAGCAGCTTGTCGGACTATGAAGCTTTCTTT
v_call: TRBV5-4
clone_size: NA
d_call: NA
j_call: TRBJ1-1

cdr3_aa: CASSQEGRGMDGYTF
cdr3_nt: TGTGCCAGCAGCCAAGAAGGGAGGGGTATGGATGGCTACACCTTC
v_call: TRBV4-2
clone_size: NA
d_call: NA
j_call: TRBJ1-2

cdr3_aa: CASSLAEASGSWYNEQFF
cdr3_nt: TGTGCCAGCAGCTTGGCTGAGGCTAGCGGGAGTTGGTACAATGAGCAGTTCTTC
v_call: TRBV5-4
clone_size: NA
d_call: TRBD2
j_call: TRBJ2-1

cdr3_aa: CSVANSVQETQYF
cdr3_nt: TGCAGCGTTGCCAATAGCGTTCAAGAGACCCAGTACTTC
v_call: TRBV29-1
clone_size: NA
d_call: NA
j_call: TRBJ2-5

cdr3_aa: CAIPRDQGYTF
cdr3_nt: TGTGCCATCCCACGGGATCAGGGCTACACCTTC
v_call: TRBV10-3
clone_size: NA
d_call: NA
j_call: TRBJ1-2

cdr3_aa: CASSESPNTGELFF
cdr3_nt: TGTGCCAGCAGTGAATCACCGAACACCGGGGAGCTGTTTTTT
v_call: TRBV2
clone_size: NA
d_call: NA
j_call: TRBJ2-2

cdr3_aa: CASSLVSGGEETQYF
cdr3_nt: TGTGCCAGCAGCTTGGTTAGCGGCGGGGAAGAGACCCAGTACTTC
v_call: TRBV5-6
clone_size: NA
d_call: NA
j_call: TRBJ2-5

cdr3_aa: CASSRDIYMNTEAFF
cdr3_nt: TGTGCCAGCAGCCGGGACATATATATGAACACTGAAGCTTTCTTT
v_call: TRBV3-1/TRBV3-2
clone_size: once
d_call: NA
j_call: TRBJ1-1

cdr3_aa: CASSQGLGTGGGGYGYTF
cdr3_nt: TGTGCCAGCAGCCAAGGCCTCGGGACAGGAGGAGGTGGCTATGGCTACACCTTC
v_call: TRBV3-1/TRBV3-2
clone_size: NA
d_call: TRBD1
j_call: TRBJ1-2

cdr3_aa: CATSDGGQGTRYEQYF
cdr3_nt: TGTGCCACCAGTGACGGGGGACAGGGAACGCGTTACGAGCAGTACTTC
v_call: TRBV24-1
clone_size: NA
d_call: TRBD1
j_call: TRBJ2-7

cdr3_aa: CAWSVAGGLNNEQFF
cdr3_nt: TGTGCCTGGAGTGTAGCGGGAGGGCTCAACAATGAGCAGTTCTTC
v_call: TRBV30
clone_size: few
d_call: TRBD2
j_call: TRBJ2-1

cdr3_aa: CASSVRDRGPASTGELFF
cdr3_nt: TGTGCCAGCAGCGTCCGGGACAGGGGGCCTGCGAGCACCGGGGAGCTGTTTTTT
v_call: TRBV9
clone_size: NA
d_call: TRBD1
j_call: TRBJ2-2

cdr3_aa: CASSLVPSDEQYF
cdr3_nt: TGTGCCAGCAGCTTGGTTCCTAGCGACGAGCAGTACTTC
v_call: TRBV5-4
clone_size: NA
d_call: NA
j_call: TRBJ2-7

cdr3_aa: CASSLRGDGSPLHF
cdr3_nt: TGCGCCAGCAGCTTGAGAGGGGATGGATCACCCCTCCACTTT
v_call: TRBV5-1
clone_size: NA
d_call: NA
j_call: TRBJ1-6

cdr3_aa: CASSLPSGTQYF
cdr3_nt: TGTGCCAGCAGTTTACCATCGGGTACGCAGTATTTT
v_call: TRBV6-6
clone_size: NA
d_call: NA
j_call: TRBJ2-3

cdr3_aa: CASSSRKNTGELFF
cdr3_nt: TGTGCCAGCAGCTCCAGGAAAAACACCGGGGAGCTGTTTTTT
v_call: TRBV7-7
clone_size: NA
d_call: NA
j_call: TRBJ2-2

cdr3_aa: CSASAVAGFDEQYF
cdr3_nt: TGCAGTGCTAGTGCGGTAGCGGGATTCGACGAGCAGTACTTC
v_call: TRBV20-1
clone_size: NA
d_call: TRBD2
j_call: TRBJ2-7

cdr3_aa: CASSILIAGRYEQYF
cdr3_nt: TGTGCCAGTAGTATACTGATAGCGGGACGGTACGAGCAGTACTTC
v_call: TRBV19
clone_size: NA
d_call: TRBD2
j_call: TRBJ2-7

cdr3_aa: CASGQQGGGNQPQHF
cdr3_nt: TGTGCTAGTGGCCAACAGGGAGGCGGCAATCAGCCCCAGCATTTT
v_call: TRBV12-5
clone_size: NA
d_call: NA
j_call: TRBJ1-5

cdr3_aa: CAWKRGAWVGYTF
cdr3_nt: TGTGCCTGGAAAAGGGGGGCGTGGGTCGGCTACACCTTC
v_call: TRBV30
clone_size: NA
d_call: NA
j_call: TRBJ1-2

cdr3_aa: CASSLAGTSGNREYF
cdr3_nt: TGCGCCAGCAGCTTGGCGGGGACTAGCGGGAACCGGGAGTACTTC
v_call: TRBV5-1
clone_size: NA
d_call: TRBD2
j_call: TRBJ2-7

cdr3_aa: CAITSAGAEDTQYF
cdr3_nt: TGTGCCATCACCTCAGCGGGAGCGGAAGATACGCAGTATTTT
v_call: TRBV10-3
clone_size: once
d_call: TRBD2
j_call: TRBJ2-3

cdr3_aa: CASSPPRQGRTEAFF
cdr3_nt: TGTGCCAGCTCACCACCTCGACAGGGGCGGACTGAAGCTTTCTTT
v_call: TRBV18
clone_size: few
d_call: TRBD1
j_call: TRBJ1-1

cdr3_aa: CASSQALSGRREQYF
cdr3_nt: TGTGCCAGCAGCCAAGCCCTTAGCGGGAGGAGGGAGCAGTACTTC
v_call: TRBV3-1/TRBV3-2
clone_size: NA
d_call: TRBD2
j_call: TRBJ2-7

cdr3_aa: CASNGLGTRWAGEQFF
cdr3_nt: TGTGCCAGCAACGGACTTGGGACTAGGTGGGCTGGTGAGCAGTTCTTC
v_call: TRBV11-2
clone_size: NA
d_call: TRBD2
j_call: TRBJ2-1

cdr3_aa: CASSLTPPGQSEQYF
cdr3_nt: TGTGCCAGCAGCTTAACCCCACCGGGACAGTCAGAGCAGTACTTC
v_call: TRBV5-4
clone_size: NA
d_call: TRBD1
j_call: TRBJ2-7

cdr3_aa: CSVVTGDNSPLHF
cdr3_nt: TGCAGCGTTGTCACAGGGGATAATTCACCCCTCCACTTT
v_call: TRBV29-1
clone_size: once
d_call: TRBD1
j_call: TRBJ1-6

cdr3_aa: CASSRDSFATNEKLFF
cdr3_nt: TGTGCCAGTAGTAGGGACAGCTTTGCAACTAATGAAAAACTGTTTTTT
v_call: TRBV19
clone_size: NA
d_call: TRBD1
j_call: TRBJ1-4

cdr3_aa: CASSLGQHTEAFF
cdr3_nt: TGTGCCAGCAGTTTAGGACAGCACACTGAAGCTTTCTTT
v_call: TRBV28
clone_size: NA
d_call: NA
j_call: TRBJ1-1

cdr3_aa: CASSQGGAGGDEQYF
cdr3_nt: TGTGCCAGCAGCCAGGGTGGGGCGGGAGGCGACGAGCAGTACTTC
v_call: TRBV7-8
clone_size: few
d_call: TRBD2
j_call: TRBJ2-7